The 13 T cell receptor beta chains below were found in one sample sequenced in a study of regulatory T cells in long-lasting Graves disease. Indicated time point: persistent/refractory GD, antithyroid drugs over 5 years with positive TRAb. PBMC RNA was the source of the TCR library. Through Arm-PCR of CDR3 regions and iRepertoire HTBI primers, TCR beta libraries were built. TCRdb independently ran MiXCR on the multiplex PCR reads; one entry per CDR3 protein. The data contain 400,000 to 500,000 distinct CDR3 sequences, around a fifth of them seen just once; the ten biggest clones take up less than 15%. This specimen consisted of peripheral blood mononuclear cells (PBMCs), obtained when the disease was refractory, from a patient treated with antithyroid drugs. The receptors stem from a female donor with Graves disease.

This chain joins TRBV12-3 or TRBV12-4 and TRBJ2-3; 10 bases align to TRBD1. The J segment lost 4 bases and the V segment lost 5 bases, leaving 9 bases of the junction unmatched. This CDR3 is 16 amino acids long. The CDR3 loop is CASSPGATGGPDTQYF. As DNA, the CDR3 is TGTGCCAGCAGTCCCGGGGCGACAGGGGGCCCAGATACGCAGTATTTT.

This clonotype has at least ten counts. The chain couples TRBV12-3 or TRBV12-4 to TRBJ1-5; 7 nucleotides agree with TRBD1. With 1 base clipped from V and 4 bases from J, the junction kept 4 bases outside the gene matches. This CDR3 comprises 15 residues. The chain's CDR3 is CASSLVQGQNQPQHF. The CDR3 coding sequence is TGTGCCAGCAGTTTAGTACAGGGGCAAAATCAGCCCCAGCATTTT.

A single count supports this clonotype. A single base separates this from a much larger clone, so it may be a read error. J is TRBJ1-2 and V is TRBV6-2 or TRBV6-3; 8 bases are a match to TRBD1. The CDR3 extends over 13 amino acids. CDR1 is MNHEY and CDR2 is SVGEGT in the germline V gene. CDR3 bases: TGTACCAGCAGCAGCCGTGACAGGGGTGGCTACACCTTC. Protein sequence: CTSSSRDRGGYTF.

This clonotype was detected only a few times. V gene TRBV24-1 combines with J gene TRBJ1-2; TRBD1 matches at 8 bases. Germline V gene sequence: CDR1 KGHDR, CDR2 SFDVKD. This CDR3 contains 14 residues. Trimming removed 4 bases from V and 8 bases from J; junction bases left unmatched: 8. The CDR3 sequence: CATSDSDRGEGYTF. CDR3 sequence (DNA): TGTGCCACCAGTGACTCCGACAGGGGAGAGGGCTACACCTTC.

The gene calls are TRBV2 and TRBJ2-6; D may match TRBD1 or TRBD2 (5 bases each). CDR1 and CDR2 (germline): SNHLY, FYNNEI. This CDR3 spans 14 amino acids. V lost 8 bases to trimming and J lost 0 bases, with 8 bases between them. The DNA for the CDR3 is TGTGCCAGCCTGGGGGTCTCTGGGGCCAACGTCCTGACTTTC. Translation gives CASLGVSGANVLTF.

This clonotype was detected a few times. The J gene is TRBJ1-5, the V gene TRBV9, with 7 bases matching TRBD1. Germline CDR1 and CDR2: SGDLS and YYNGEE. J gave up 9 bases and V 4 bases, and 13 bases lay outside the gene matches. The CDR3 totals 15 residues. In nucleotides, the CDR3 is TGTGCCAGCAGCTTAAGGGGGGACAGAAGTGGGCCCCAGCATTTT. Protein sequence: CASSLRGDRSGPQHF. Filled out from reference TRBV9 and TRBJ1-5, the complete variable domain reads DSGVTQTPKHLITATGQRVTLRCSPRSGDLSVYWYQQSLDQGLQFLIQYYNGEERAKGNILERFSAQQFPDLHSELNLSSLELGDSALYFCASSLRGDRSGPQHFGDGTRLSIL.

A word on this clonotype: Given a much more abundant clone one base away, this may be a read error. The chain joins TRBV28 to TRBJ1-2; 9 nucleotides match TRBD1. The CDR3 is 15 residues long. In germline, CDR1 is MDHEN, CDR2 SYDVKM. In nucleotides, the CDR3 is TGTGCCAGCAGTTTGGCCGACAGGGGGAGGAATGGCTACGCCTTC. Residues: CASSLADRGRNGYAF.

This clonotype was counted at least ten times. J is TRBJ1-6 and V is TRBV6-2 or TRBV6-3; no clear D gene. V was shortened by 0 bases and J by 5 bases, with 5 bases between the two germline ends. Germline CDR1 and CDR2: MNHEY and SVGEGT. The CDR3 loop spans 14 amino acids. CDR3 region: CASSYSGNNSPLHF. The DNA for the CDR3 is TGTGCCAGCAGTTACTCTGGGAATAATTCACCCCTCCACTTT.

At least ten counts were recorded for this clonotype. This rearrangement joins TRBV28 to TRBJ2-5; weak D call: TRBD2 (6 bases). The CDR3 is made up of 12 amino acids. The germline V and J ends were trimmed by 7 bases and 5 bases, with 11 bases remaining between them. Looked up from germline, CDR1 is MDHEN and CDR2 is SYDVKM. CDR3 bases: TGTGCCAGCAATCTTGGGGGGGAGACCCAGTACTTC. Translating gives CASNLGGETQYF. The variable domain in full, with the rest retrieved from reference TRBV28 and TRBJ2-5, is DVKVTQSSRYLVKRTGEKVFLECVQDMDHENMFWYRQDPGLGLRLIYFSYDVKMKEKGDIPEGYSVSREKKERFSLILESASTNQTSMYLCASNLGGETQYFGPGTRLLVL.

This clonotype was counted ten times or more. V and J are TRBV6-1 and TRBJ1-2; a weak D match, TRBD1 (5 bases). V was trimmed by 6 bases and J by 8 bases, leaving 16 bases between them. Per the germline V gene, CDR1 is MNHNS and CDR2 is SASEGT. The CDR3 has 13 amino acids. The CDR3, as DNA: TGTGCCAGCAGGTCGAGGGGCAGTGGGGGCTACACCTTC. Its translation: CASRSRGSGGYTF.

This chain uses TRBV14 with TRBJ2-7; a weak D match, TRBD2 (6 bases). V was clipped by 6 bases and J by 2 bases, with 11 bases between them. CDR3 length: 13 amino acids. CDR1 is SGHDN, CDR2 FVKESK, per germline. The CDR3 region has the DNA TGTGCCAGCAGTCGGGACTTAACCTACGAGCAGTACTTC. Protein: CASSRDLTYEQYF.

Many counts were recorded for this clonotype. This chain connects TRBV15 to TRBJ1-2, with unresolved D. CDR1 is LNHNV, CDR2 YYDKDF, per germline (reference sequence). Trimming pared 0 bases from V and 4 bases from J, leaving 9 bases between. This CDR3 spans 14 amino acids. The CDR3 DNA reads TGTGCCACCAGCAGAGATGGACTGAGCTATGGCTACACCTTC. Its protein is CATSRDGLSYGYTF.

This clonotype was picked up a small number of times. In DNA form, the CDR3 reads TGTGCCAGCAGCCTGATGGGGTACACTGAAGCTTTCTTT. Translating gives CASSLMGYTEAFF. The chain employs TRBV7-3 and TRBJ1-1; D not resolved. CDR3 length: 13 residues. The germline gives CDR1 SGHTA, CDR2 FQGTGA. The V end was cut by 5 bases, the J end by 3 bases, with 10 bases between.